This TCR beta chain originates from a study of cytomegalovirus exposure and HLA in healthy donors. 60 Vbeta and 13 Jbeta primers were used in PCR. Profiling relied on immunoSEQ multiplex PCR, and the TCRdb table lists in-frame clones only, not all of them. Counted here are 50,000 or so clones, roughly 50% occurring once; the ten biggest clones make up about 10%. The germline V and J ends were trimmed by 4 bases and 2 bases, with 9 bases remaining between them. The CDR3 runs to 14 residues. The germline V gene encodes CDR1 SQVTM and CDR2 ANQGSEA. This clone was counted a single time. The antigen is unknown. Whole-study results and caveats: In a later analysis, TCR association rates varied by HLA locus: DRB1 most, HLA-C fewest. V- and J-gene trimming in TCR beta was tied to a missense DCLRE1C variant by an analysis performed later. Most TCR sequences were seen very rarely across donors, but some public TCRs occurred in many.

Each donor's status was that of a healthy bone marrow donor. V usage is TRBV29-1 and J usage is TRBJ2-6, with D possibly TRBD1 on 5 matching bases. The specimen was PBMCs. This sequence originates from a human donor in good health. CDR3 nucleotides: TGCAGCGTTGGGGCAGGGACTGGGGCCAACGTCCTGACTTTC. Translating gives CSVGAGTGANVLTF.